This T cell receptor (beta chain) was captured in a study of T cells after yellow fever vaccination (dated by TCRdb to the late 2010s). Regarding the study in general: The SMART-Seq v4 Ultra Low Input RNA kit was used to prepare libraries from fractions with low cell numbers. To follow T-cell clones before and after primary and booster YFV17D yellow fever vaccination, bulk TCR alpha and beta repertoires were sequenced over time. Two healthy male donors made up the cohort, one aged 18 to 30 years and the other aged 30 to 40 years. Blood was drawn at multiple timepoints before and after primary and secondary immunization, with bulk PBMC replicates and cell subsets isolated. Summary of the overall study and its limitations: A small share of clonotypes occurred in both CD4 and CD8 compartments, likely arising from convergent recombination. FACS-sorted repertoires could contain abundant contaminating clonotypes from the bulk population, so computational filtering was required. After the booster, most of the clones that had expanded following primary vaccination were detected again (almost 98% of CD4 and around 88% of CD8), which suggests that memory was broadly maintained. Compared with the primary T-cell response, the secondary T-cell response was weaker but faster, peaking on day 5 rather than day 15. Only a couple of donors were included in the study, so the extent to which the findings can be generalized is limited.

The sequencer was an Illumina NovaSeq 6000. TCR cDNA was synthesized by 5'RACE template switching, which introduced a universal primer site and unique molecular identifiers. cDNA synthesis was primed from both the TCR alpha and TCR beta constant segments. Libraries were amplified in two PCR steps, with sample barcodes and sequencing adapters added in the second step. Sequencing of libraries was done on Illumina HiSeq 2500 (2x100 bp) or NovaSeq (2x150 bp). Concerning the study's data processing: Reads were demultiplexed and collapsed into UMI consensus sequences with MIGEC, and V(D)J alignment was performed with MiXCR. Clonotypes responding to the vaccine were identified with edgeR on replicate PBMC samples, with the criteria of FDR below 0.01 and a log2 fold change above 5 up to day 15. CD4 or CD8 identity was assigned to each bulk clonotype according to whether the clonotype was present at higher abundance in the sequenced CD4 repertoire or the sequenced CD8 repertoire. Using fastp trimming at Q25 and MiXCR clonotype assembly, TCRdb reanalyzed the public sequencing data and kept in-frame beta chains. Each CDR3 protein gets just one entry, which takes the most common genes and DNA from the rows behind it. In this record, the V and J calls reflect TCRdb's handling and not the investigators' own analysis. Within this sample are about 310,000 distinct CDR3 sequences, with 3.6% of them counted one time only. About 25% of the sample goes to the ten largest clones.

The treatment or condition tag for this specimen amounts to: live attenuated yellow fever vaccine strain. At each blood-draw timepoint, two biological replicates of bulk PBMCs were collected. A standard Ficoll-Paque protocol was used to isolate PBMCs from peripheral blood. TriZol was used to extract RNA from bulk PBMCs, CD4 and CD8 fractions, and dextramer-positive and dextramer-negative fractions. V gives up 6 bases and J gives up 1 base, and the segment between their germline ends measures 12 bases. From the germline V gene (reference sequence), CDR1 is DFQATT and CDR2 is SNEGSKA. CDR3 length: 13 amino acids, cysteine to phenylalanine. Solely the CDR3 DNA is kept, with 39 bases framed from the first base. This clonotype was counted between two and nine times. Its cognate antigen has yet to be identified. No much larger clone exists at a distance of one base, and base qualities are not known.

The receptor chain draws on TRBV20-1 and TRBJ1-1, with the D gene uncertain. Source: PBMCs, taken on the day of the yellow fever booster vaccination. The receptor's source is a man aged 18-30 years who received the YFV17D yellow fever vaccine. DNA sequence: TGCAGTGCCCCGGCCCCGGGGAACACTGAAGCTTTCTTT. It translates as CSAPAPGNTEAFF.